The clone carrying this T cell receptor (beta chain) was found a few times. The antigen is undetermined. Germline CDR1 reads GTSNPN; CDR2 reads SVGIG (reference sequence). The CDR3 extends over 13 amino acids. The V and J ends lost 4 bases and 8 bases, in that order; junction bases with no gene match: 3. General study findings and limits: Larger-cohort validation covered only one TCR beta V-J rearrangement. Tumor Tregs overlapped most with tumor, then blood, naive CD4+ cells. In terms of TCR gene usage, tumor memory CD4+ T cells clustered together with blood and lymph node memory CD4+ cells, as well as with lymph node naive CD4+ cells.

Semi-nested PCR with Nested Universal Primer A followed constant-region reverse priming of full-length variable regions. TCRdb recomputed calls from the 5' RACE reads with MiXCR, one row per CDR3 protein. There are about 59,000 distinct CDR3 sequences in the sample; less than 25% occur only once, and 3.2% lies in the top ten. The sorted Tregs were CD4+CD25+CD127-/low cells. Material for sequencing was tumor-infiltrating Tregs sorted from the breast tumor. This sequence originates from a female donor with breast cancer. The chain employs TRBV30 and TRBJ1-6; 9 bases align to TRBD1. In DNA, the CDR3 is TGTGCCTGGAATCGACAGGGGGATTCACCCCTCCACTTT. Its translation: CAWNRQGDSPLHF.